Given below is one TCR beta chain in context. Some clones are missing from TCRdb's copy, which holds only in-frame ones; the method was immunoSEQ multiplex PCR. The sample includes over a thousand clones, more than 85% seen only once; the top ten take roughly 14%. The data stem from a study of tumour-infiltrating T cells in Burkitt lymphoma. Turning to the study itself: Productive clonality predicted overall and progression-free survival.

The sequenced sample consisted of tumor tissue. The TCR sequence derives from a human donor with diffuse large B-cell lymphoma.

The CDR3 coding sequence is TGTGCCAGCAGCTTTGGCCACCCAGATACGCAGTATTTT. It is translated as CASSFGHPDTQYF. V is TRBV7-9 and J is TRBJ2-3; D remains unclear. With 3 bases removed from V and 4 bases from J, the gap between germline ends came to 8 bases. CDR3 length: 13 residues. Germline assignment: CDR1 SEHNR and CDR2 FQNEAQ (reference sequence).